This entry describes one T cell receptor beta chain. These data are taken from a study of blood T cell repertoires in COVID-19. Authors' processing steps: Nucleated cell number was recorded as an estimate derived from reference gene primer amplification. Assay used: immunoSEQ multiplex PCR; TCRdb lists only in-frame clones, some missing. V, J and clone size derive from that table, while D and trimming were established from the DNA sequence. The sample holds roughly 260,000 clones; about nine tenths are singletons and the top ten take about 10%. This TCR was recovered from a man aged 35 to 55 who had recovered from COVID-19. Sample: peripheral blood.

The CDR3 reads CASSQGAATRNTIYF. DNA for the CDR3: TGCGCCAGCAGCCAAGGGGCAGCAACCAGAAACACCATATATTTT. V gene TRBV4-3 combines with J gene TRBJ1-3, with D hard to call. Trimming left V 1 base short and J 5 bases short, with 12 bases between. The CDR3 totals 15 residues. Germline V lookup: CDR1 LGHNA, CDR2 YSLEER.